The clone carrying this T cell receptor (beta chain) was recorded a few times. The data belong to a study of T-cell memory formation after mild COVID-19. This CDR3 contains 12 residues. V lost 6 bases, J lost 4 bases, and 7 bases lay in between. It was 5'RACE with constant-segment primers that produced the TCR alpha and TCR beta cDNA libraries, which carried sample barcodes and UMIs. TCRdb re-called the 5' RACE reads through MiXCR, storing one row per CDR3 protein. Of approximately 500,000 distinct CDR3 sequences listed, 20% to 25% are singletons. This clonotype was sampled from an adult woman who had mild COVID-19 (a few samples of this study predate the infection). Cell type and time point are not known. The sequenced material came from PBMCs or a T cell subset sorted from them (not recorded which). The V gene is TRBV12-3 or TRBV12-4, the J gene TRBJ2-1; D is unclear. The CDR3 is CASRVGYNEQFF. The CDR3 coding sequence is TGTGCCAGCAGGGTGGGGTACAATGAGCAGTTCTTC.